The sequence of this T cell receptor (beta chain) was determined in a study of control samples from healthy donors and cancer patients. The CDR3 covers 14 residues. With 0 bases removed from V and 7 bases from J, the gap between germline ends came to 12 bases. Germline V gene lookup returns CDR1 LGHDT and CDR2 YNNKEL (reference sequence). Only in-frame clones appear in the TCRdb table, and some are missing; sequencing was by immunoSEQ multiplex PCR. The table includes about 150,000 clones, almost 90% detected once. The TCR comes from a man younger than 35 in good health. The chain uses TRBV3-1 (or the pseudogene TRBV3-2) and TRBJ1-2; no clear D gene. The sequencing sample was made of blood. The DNA for the CDR3 is TGTGCCAGCAGCCAAGATCTACAGCTGCCTGGCTACACCTTC. This sequence encodes CASSQDLQLPGYTF.